These T cell receptor beta chains were read from a single sample in a study of identifying expanded T cells in peripheral blood. Clones were sequenced by immunoSEQ multiplex PCR, and TCRdb holds only the in-frame ones, with some missing. The table shows approximately 130,000 clones, with more than 75% occurring only once. Sequenced input: blood. Receptors originate from a person aged 18 to 69 in good health. The CDR3 runs from the conserved cysteine through the conserved F or W. The order of the fields is J gene, D gene, clone size, V gene, CDR3 protein, CDR3 DNA. The D gene is left open where the match is weak. Expanded clones get a size class; other rows say once, few or many, or leave the size out.

j_call: TRBJ1-6; d_call: -; clone_size: -; v_call: TRBV7-2; cdr3_aa: CASSRVGGAKIHSPLHF; cdr3_nt: TGTGCCAGCAGCCGGGTCGGGGGGGCGAAGATACATTCACCCCTCCACTTT
j_call: TRBJ2-1; d_call: -; clone_size: -; v_call: TRBV11-2; cdr3_aa: CASSLVSWGSVNEQFF; cdr3_nt: TGTGCCAGCAGCTTAGTATCTTGGGGGTCAGTGAATGAGCAGTTCTTC
j_call: TRBJ1-1; d_call: -; clone_size: -; v_call: TRBV7-6; cdr3_aa: CASSGELAPLGTEAFF; cdr3_nt: TGTGCCAGCAGCGGGGAATTGGCCCCTTTAGGTACTGAAGCTTTCTTT
j_call: TRBJ2-2; d_call: -; clone_size: -; v_call: TRBV19; cdr3_aa: CASSIDRTGELFF; cdr3_nt: TGTGCCAGTAGTATAGATAGGACCGGGGAGCTGTTTTTT
j_call: TRBJ1-1; d_call: -; clone_size: -; v_call: TRBV7-6; cdr3_aa: CASSTGSWTEAFF; cdr3_nt: TGTGCCAGCAGTACCGGATCTTGGACTGAAGCTTTCTTT
j_call: TRBJ1-2; d_call: -; clone_size: -; v_call: TRBV6-5; cdr3_aa: CASSRTVGEGGYTF; cdr3_nt: TGTGCCAGCAGTAGGACCGTGGGGGAGGGAGGCTACACCTTC
j_call: TRBJ1-2; d_call: -; clone_size: -; v_call: TRBV4-1; cdr3_aa: CASSQEHSGMAGYTF; cdr3_nt: TGCGCCAGCAGCCAAGAACACTCGGGGATGGCTGGCTACACCTTC
j_call: TRBJ1-1; d_call: TRBD1; clone_size: -; v_call: TRBV2; cdr3_aa: CARGTGMNTEAFF; cdr3_nt: TGTGCCAGGGGGACAGGGATGAACACTGAAGCTTTCTTT
j_call: TRBJ2-5; d_call: -; clone_size: -; v_call: TRBV6-5; cdr3_aa: CASSYSGVETQYF; cdr3_nt: TGTGCCAGCAGTTACTCAGGGGTGGAGACCCAGTACTTC
j_call: TRBJ2-1; d_call: TRBD1; clone_size: -; v_call: TRBV10-2; cdr3_aa: CASSESNRGRYNEQFF; cdr3_nt: TGCGCCAGCAGTGAGTCGAACAGGGGACGGTACAATGAGCAGTTCTTC
j_call: TRBJ1-2; d_call: TRBD1; clone_size: -; v_call: TRBV6-5; cdr3_aa: CASSRGQGGYGYTF; cdr3_nt: TGTGCCAGCAGCCGAGGACAGGGAGGCTATGGCTACACCTTC
j_call: TRBJ2-7; d_call: TRBD1; clone_size: -; v_call: TRBV10-3; cdr3_aa: CAISEGTGYEQYF; cdr3_nt: TGTGCCATCAGTGAGGGGACAGGGTACGAGCAGTACTTC
j_call: TRBJ1-1; d_call: -; clone_size: -; v_call: TRBV5-1; cdr3_aa: CASSLLGVVDSEAFF; cdr3_nt: TGCGCCAGCTCCCTGTTGGGGGTTGTGGATTCTGAAGCTTTCTTT
j_call: TRBJ1-2; d_call: TRBD1; clone_size: -; v_call: TRBV20-1; cdr3_aa: CSGDRDYGYTF; cdr3_nt: TGCAGTGGGGACAGGGACTATGGCTACACCTTC
j_call: TRBJ2-7; d_call: TRBD1; clone_size: -; v_call: TRBV27; cdr3_aa: CASSLYRGEQYF; cdr3_nt: TGTGCCAGCAGTTTATACAGGGGCGAGCAGTACTTC
j_call: TRBJ2-5; d_call: -; clone_size: -; v_call: TRBV2; cdr3_aa: CASSDPGMETQYF; cdr3_nt: TGTGCCAGCAGTGATCCGGGGATGGAGACCCAGTACTTC
j_call: TRBJ1-4; d_call: -; clone_size: -; v_call: TRBV7-6; cdr3_aa: CASSLGLRGPVNEKLFF; cdr3_nt: TGTGCCAGCAGCCTAGGGCTGCGGGGACCCGTAAATGAAAAACTGTTTTTT
j_call: TRBJ2-7; d_call: TRBD1; clone_size: -; v_call: TRBV5-6; cdr3_aa: CASSLDRAHEQYF; cdr3_nt: TGTGCCAGCAGCCTGGACAGGGCCCACGAGCAGTACTTC
j_call: TRBJ1-2; d_call: -; clone_size: -; v_call: TRBV25-1; cdr3_aa: CASSAQGLVQGYTF; cdr3_nt: TGTGCCAGCAGTGCCCAGGGGCTGGTTCAGGGCTACACCTTC
j_call: TRBJ2-2; d_call: TRBD2; clone_size: -; v_call: TRBV5-1; cdr3_aa: CASSLLGLAGGPGTGELFF; cdr3_nt: TGCGCCAGCAGCTTGTTGGGGCTAGCGGGGGGCCCGGGGACCGGGGAGCTGTTTTTT
j_call: TRBJ1-5; d_call: -; clone_size: once; v_call: TRBV2; cdr3_aa: CASSTIRGGDSNQPQHF; cdr3_nt: TGTGCCAGCAGCACAATAAGGGGAGGGGATAGCAATCAGCCCCAGCATTTT
j_call: TRBJ1-5; d_call: -; clone_size: -; v_call: TRBV6-1; cdr3_aa: CATHSPGVGPQHF; cdr3_nt: TGTGCCACCCACTCCCCGGGGGTAGGGCCCCAGCATTTT
j_call: TRBJ1-2; d_call: TRBD1; clone_size: few; v_call: TRBV6-1; cdr3_aa: CASSEGWGQGYSYTF; cdr3_nt: TGTGCCAGCAGTGAAGGTTGGGGACAGGGCTACAGCTACACCTTC
j_call: TRBJ2-5; d_call: TRBD2; clone_size: -; v_call: TRBV30; cdr3_aa: CASEFGAGDRGETQYF; cdr3_nt: TGTGCCTCTGAGTTTGGAGCGGGGGACCGTGGGGAGACCCAGTACTTC
j_call: TRBJ1-1; d_call: TRBD1; clone_size: -; v_call: TRBV5-6; cdr3_aa: CASSSRQGLTEAFF; cdr3_nt: TGTGCCAGCAGCTCAAGACAGGGTCTGACTGAAGCTTTCTTT
j_call: TRBJ2-5; d_call: -; clone_size: -; v_call: TRBV5-1; cdr3_aa: CASSLDQADRHF; cdr3_nt: TGCGCCAGCAGCTTGGATCAGGCAGATCGACACTTC
j_call: TRBJ2-5; d_call: -; clone_size: few; v_call: TRBV7-2; cdr3_aa: CASRRGQIRETQYF; cdr3_nt: TGTGCCAGCAGACGCGGACAGATCAGGGAGACCCAGTACTTC
j_call: TRBJ1-2; d_call: TRBD1; clone_size: -; v_call: TRBV29-1; cdr3_aa: CSVPGTGGLSYGYTF; cdr3_nt: TGCAGCGTCCCCGGGACAGGGGGCTTAAGCTATGGCTACACCTTC